This T cell receptor beta chain was sequenced in a study of blood T cell repertoires in COVID-19. Study context: Sources were T cells, B-cell-depleted T cells, or PBMCs; the material itself was cDNA or gDNA.

The germline V gene encodes CDR1 SGHVS and CDR2 FQNEAQ. This CDR3 comprises 15 residues. The V gene lost 3 bases and the J gene lost 2 bases, with 10 bases spanning the gap. Original handling: Amplified reference gene primers provided the basis for estimating nucleated cell counts. Profiled with immunoSEQ multiplex PCR; TCRdb holds only in-frame clones, not every one. From that table come the V and J calls and clone size; the DNA was used to work out D and trimming. Among about 280,000 clones listed, approximately 91% were seen once. Seattle cases were enrolled at active infection and followed longitudinally.

The TCR originated in a woman aged 25 to 45 with COVID-19, enrolled during active disease. The sample consisted of peripheral blood. The chain uses TRBV7-8 and TRBJ1-4, with D perhaps matching TRBD1 (6 bases). CDR3 sequence reads: CASSFAGATNEKLFF. The DNA of the CDR3 is TGTGCCAGCAGCTTCGCGGGGGCGACTAATGAAAAACTGTTTTTT.